These T cell receptor beta chains were read from a single sample in a study of identical twins. TCRdb independently ran MiXCR on the 5' RACE reads; one entry per CDR3 protein. The sample yields 280,000 or so distinct CDR3 sequences, around 8.8% seen once. These same data were also listed under a study on yellow fever vaccine responses in identical twins.

The sequenced sample was memory (CD45RO+) T cells sorted from blood. The receptors were gathered from a woman aged 18-29 years in good health. Each CDR3 is given with its conserved first and last residue. D genes are given only for firm matches. A row's size may be missing; if present it is once, few, many or a size class.

J: TRBJ2-7; size: few; D: -; V: TRBV7-9; CDR3: CASSSSIYEQYF; DNA: TGTGCCAGCAGCTCCTCGATTTACGAGCAGTACTTC
J: TRBJ2-2; size: few; D: -; V: TRBV14; CDR3: CASSPGLAITPWVSGELFF; DNA: TGTGCCAGCAGCCCCGGGCTAGCGATCACCCCCTGGGTATCCGGGGAGCTGTTTTTT
J: TRBJ1-3; size: many; D: -; V: TRBV12-3/TRBV12-4; CDR3: CASSTSSGNTIYF; DNA: TGTGCCAGCAGTACTAGCTCTGGAAACACCATATATTTT
J: TRBJ1-2; size: many; D: -; V: TRBV12-3/TRBV12-4; CDR3: CASSFDGPYGYTF; DNA: TGTGCCAGCAGTTTTGACGGACCTTATGGCTACACCTTC
J: TRBJ1-1; size: many; D: -; V: TRBV18; CDR3: CASSPPGSVGATEAFF; DNA: TGTGCCAGCTCACCACCGGGTTCGGTAGGGGCCACTGAAGCTTTCTTT
J: TRBJ2-7; size: many; D: -; V: TRBV6-5; CDR3: CASSSGHGQYF; DNA: TGTGCCAGCAGTTCAGGTCACGGGCAGTACTTC
J: TRBJ2-6; size: many; D: -; V: TRBV4-1; CDR3: CASSQDLRGSGANVLTF; DNA: TGCGCCAGCAGCCAAGATCTGCGGGGCTCGGGGGCCAACGTCCTGACTTTC
J: TRBJ1-5; size: many; D: TRBD1; V: TRBV2; CDR3: CASTGQGSQPQHF; DNA: TGTGCCAGCACGGGACAGGGGAGTCAGCCCCAGCATTTT
J: TRBJ1-1; size: many; D: -; V: TRBV6-1; CDR3: CASSKTANTEAFF; DNA: TGTGCCAGCAGCAAGACAGCGAACACTGAAGCTTTCTTT
J: TRBJ2-3; size: -; D: TRBD1; V: TRBV7-9; CDR3: CASSQGQGSTDTQYF; DNA: TGTGCCAGCAGCCAGGGACAGGGGAGCACAGATACGCAGTATTTT
J: TRBJ1-2; size: many; D: -; V: TRBV12-3/TRBV12-4; CDR3: CASSFGGVDYGYTF; DNA: TGTGCCAGCAGTTTTGGGGGAGTCGACTATGGCTACACCTTC
J: TRBJ2-1; size: -; D: TRBD2; V: TRBV7-8; CDR3: CASSETTSYEQFF; DNA: TGTGCCAGCAGCGAGACGACTAGCTATGAGCAGTTCTTC
J: TRBJ2-7; size: many; D: -; V: TRBV29-1; CDR3: CSVGQRNEQYF; DNA: TGCAGCGTTGGACAGAGGAACGAGCAGTACTTC